This TCR beta chain came from a study of cytomegalovirus exposure and HLA in healthy donors. Study summary: Out of approximately 170 million T cells, an earlier analysis found 117 million unique TCR beta sequences in total. Ancestry clustering placed about 86% of over 300 genotyped donors in the Caucasian-associated cluster.

Study results and limitations: In vitro work confirmed that a few CMV-associated chains recognize CMV antigens. According to the study, roughly 160 TCR beta chains were cytomegalovirus-associated.

PCR involved 60 Vbeta and 13 Jbeta primers. The protocol was immunoSEQ multiplex PCR, while the TCRdb copy is restricted to in-frame clones and leaves out a portion. The table records 150,000 to 200,000 clones, roughly 80% of them present only once. Details on this clone: What it binds is unknown.

The sequence derives from a man aged 18-30 years in good health and CMV-seropositive. Sample: PBMCs.

The CDR3 coding sequence is TGCAGCGTTATCAGCGGGAGTCACATGGGAGAGCAGTACTTC. Protein: CSVISGSHMGEQYF. J is TRBJ2-7 and V is TRBV29-1, with 8 bases identical to TRBD2. J gave up 7 bases and V 5 bases, and 13 bases lay outside the gene matches. CDR3 length: 14 residues. Per germline, CDR1 SQVTM and CDR2 ANQGSEA.